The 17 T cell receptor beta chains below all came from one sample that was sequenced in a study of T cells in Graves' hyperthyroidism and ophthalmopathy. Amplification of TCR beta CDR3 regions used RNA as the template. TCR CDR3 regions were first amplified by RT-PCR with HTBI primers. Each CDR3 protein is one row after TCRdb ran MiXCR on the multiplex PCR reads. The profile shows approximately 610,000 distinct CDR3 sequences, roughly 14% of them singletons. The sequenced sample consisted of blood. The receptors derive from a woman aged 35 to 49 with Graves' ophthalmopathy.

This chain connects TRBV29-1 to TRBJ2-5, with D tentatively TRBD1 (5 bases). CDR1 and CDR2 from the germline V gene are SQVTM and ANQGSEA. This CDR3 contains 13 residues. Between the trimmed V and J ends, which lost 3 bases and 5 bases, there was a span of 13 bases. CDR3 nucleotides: TGCAGCGTTGAGGGGCGGTTTACGGAGACCCAGTACTTC. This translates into CSVEGRFTETQYF.

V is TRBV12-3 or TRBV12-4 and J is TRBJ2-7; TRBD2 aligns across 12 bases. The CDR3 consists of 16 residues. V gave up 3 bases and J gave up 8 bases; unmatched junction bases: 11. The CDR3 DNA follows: TGTGCCAGCAGTTTCCAGACTAGCGGGAGACGCGGACAGCAGTACTTC. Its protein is CASSFQTSGRRGQQYF.

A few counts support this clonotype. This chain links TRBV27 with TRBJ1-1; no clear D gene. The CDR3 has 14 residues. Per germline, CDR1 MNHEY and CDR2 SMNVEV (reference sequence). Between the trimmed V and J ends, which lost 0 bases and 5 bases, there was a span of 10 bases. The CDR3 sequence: CASSLSYVGTEAFF. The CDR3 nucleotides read TGTGCCAGCAGTTTATCTTATGTGGGTACTGAAGCTTTCTTT.

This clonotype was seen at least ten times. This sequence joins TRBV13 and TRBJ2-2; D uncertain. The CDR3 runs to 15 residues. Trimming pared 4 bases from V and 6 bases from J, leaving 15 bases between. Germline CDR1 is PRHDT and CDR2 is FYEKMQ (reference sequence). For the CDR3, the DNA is TGTGCCAGCAGCTCAAGACGTTGGATCCCCGGGGAGCTGTTTTTT. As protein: CASSSRRWIPGELFF.

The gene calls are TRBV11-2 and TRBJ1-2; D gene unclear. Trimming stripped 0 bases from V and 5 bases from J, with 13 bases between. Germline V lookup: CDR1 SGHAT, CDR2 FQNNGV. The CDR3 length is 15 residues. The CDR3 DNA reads TGTGCCAGCAGCTTAGATCTCGACCTCCTTTATGGCTACACCTTC. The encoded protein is CASSLDLDLLYGYTF.

DNA of the CDR3: TGTGCCAGCAGCTCGCGGGAAGGGGAGCTGTTTTTT. Translated, it gives CASSSREGELFF. The chain uses TRBV9 and TRBJ2-2; D is possibly TRBD2 (6 bases). Trimming stripped 4 bases from V and 8 bases from J, with 9 bases between. Germline V gene data show CDR1 as SGDLS and CDR2 as YYNGEE. CDR3 length equals 12 residues.

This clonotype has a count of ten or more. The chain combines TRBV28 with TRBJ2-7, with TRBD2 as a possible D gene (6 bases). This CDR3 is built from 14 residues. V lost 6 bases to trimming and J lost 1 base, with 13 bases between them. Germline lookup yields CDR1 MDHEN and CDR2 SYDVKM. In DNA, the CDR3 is TGTGCCAGCAGCCCAACTAGCTTTTCCTACGAGCAGTACTTC. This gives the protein CASSPTSFSYEQYF.

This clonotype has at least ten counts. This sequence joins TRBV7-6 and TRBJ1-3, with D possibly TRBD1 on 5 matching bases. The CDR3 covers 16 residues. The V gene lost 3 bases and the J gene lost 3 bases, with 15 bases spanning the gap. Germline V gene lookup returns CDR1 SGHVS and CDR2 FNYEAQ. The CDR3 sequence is CASSLEGPQSGNTIYF. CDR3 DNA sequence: TGTGCCAGCAGCTTGGAGGGACCCCAAAGTGGAAACACCATATATTTT. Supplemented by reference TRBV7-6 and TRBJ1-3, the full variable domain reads GAGVSQSPRYKVTKRGQDVALRCDPISGHVSLYWYRQALGQGPEFLTYFNYEAQQDKSGLPNDRFSAERPEGSISTLTIQRTEQRDSAMYRCASSLEGPQSGNTIYFGEGSWLTVV.

In nucleotides, the CDR3 is TGTGCCAGCAGTGCCGGGACAGGGACCGGCTACACCTTC. Translation: CASSAGTGTGYTF. The rearrangement uses TRBV6-1 and TRBJ1-2, with 9 bases aligning to TRBD1. The V gene's germline CDR1 is MNHNS and CDR2 SASEGT. The length of the CDR3 is 13 residues. Trimming removed 4 bases from V and 8 bases from J; junction bases left unmatched: 5.

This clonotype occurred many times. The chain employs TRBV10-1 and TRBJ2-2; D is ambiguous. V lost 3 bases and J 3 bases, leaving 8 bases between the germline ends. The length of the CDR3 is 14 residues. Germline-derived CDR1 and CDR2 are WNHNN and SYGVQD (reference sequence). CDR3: CASSDLRDTGELFF. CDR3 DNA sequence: TGCGCCAGCAGTGATTTAAGGGACACCGGGGAGCTGTTTTTT.

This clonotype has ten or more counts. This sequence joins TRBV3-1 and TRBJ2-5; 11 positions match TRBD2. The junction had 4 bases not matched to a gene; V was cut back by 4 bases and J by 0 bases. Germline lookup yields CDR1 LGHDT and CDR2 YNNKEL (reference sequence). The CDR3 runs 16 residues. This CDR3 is CASSPRLAGYQETQYF. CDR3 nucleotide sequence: TGTGCCAGCAGCCCCCGACTAGCGGGGTACCAAGAGACCCAGTACTTC.

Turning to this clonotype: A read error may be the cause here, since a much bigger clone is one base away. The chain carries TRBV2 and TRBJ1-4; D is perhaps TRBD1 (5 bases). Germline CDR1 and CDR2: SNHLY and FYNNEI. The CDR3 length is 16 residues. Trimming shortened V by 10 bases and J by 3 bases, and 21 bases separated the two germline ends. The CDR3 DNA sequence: TGTGCCAACATCCCGGACAAGGGAGGGTCTAATGAAAAACTGTTTTTT. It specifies CANIPDKGGSNEKLFF.

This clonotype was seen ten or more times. The CDR3 spells CASSLELGTSASYTF. In DNA, the CDR3 is TGTGCCAGCAGTTTAGAACTCGGGACTTCGGCTAGCTACACCTTC. V is TRBV27 and J is TRBJ1-2, with D possibly TRBD1 on 5 matching bases. V dropped 2 bases and J dropped 9 bases, with 19 bases sitting between them. The CDR3 consists of 15 residues. Germline CDR1 MNHEY, CDR2 SMNVEV (reference sequence).

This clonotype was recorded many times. The CDR3 loop reads CASRPRQGLGTGYTF. CDR3 DNA: TGTGCCAGCAGACCTCGACAGGGTTTGGGGACTGGCTACACCTTC. The V and J genes are TRBV2 and TRBJ1-2; 7 positions match TRBD1. V lost 6 bases, J lost 7 bases, and 14 bases stayed unmatched. Germline lookup yields CDR1 SNHLY and CDR2 FYNNEI. The CDR3 loop spans 15 amino acids.

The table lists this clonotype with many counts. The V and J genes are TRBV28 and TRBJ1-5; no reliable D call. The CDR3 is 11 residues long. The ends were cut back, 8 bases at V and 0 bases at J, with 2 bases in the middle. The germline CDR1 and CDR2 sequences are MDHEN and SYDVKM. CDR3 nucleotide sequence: TGTGCCAGCGTTAGCAATCAGCCCCAGCATTTT. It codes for CASVSNQPQHF.

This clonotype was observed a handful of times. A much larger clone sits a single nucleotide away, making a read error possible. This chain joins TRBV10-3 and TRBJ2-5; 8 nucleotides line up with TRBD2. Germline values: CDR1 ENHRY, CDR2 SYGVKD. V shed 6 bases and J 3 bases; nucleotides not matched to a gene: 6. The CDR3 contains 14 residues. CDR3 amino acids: CAISEQRGKETQYF. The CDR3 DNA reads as TGTGCCATCAGCGAACAGCGGGGGAAAGAGACCCAGTACTTC.

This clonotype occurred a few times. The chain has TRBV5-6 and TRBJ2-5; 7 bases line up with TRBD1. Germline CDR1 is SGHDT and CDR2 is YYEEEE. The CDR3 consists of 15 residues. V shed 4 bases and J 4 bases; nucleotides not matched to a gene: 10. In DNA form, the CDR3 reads TGTGCCAGCAGCCCACTCACAGGGGCAGGAGAGACCCAGTACTTC. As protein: CASSPLTGAGETQYF.